This paragraph covers one T cell receptor beta chain sequence. Participants were aged about 18 to 90 years, lived in over 20 US areas, and enrolled virtually. Among Cohort 3 donors, those recovered had two negative PCRs, clearance, or symptom resolution. The sample is drawn from a study of blood T cell repertoires in COVID-19. About the study: From T cells, B-cell-depleted T cells, or PBMCs came the material, which was cDNA or gDNA.

Per the original methods: By means of reference gene primer amplification, nucleated cell counts were estimated. Libraries were prepared by immunoSEQ multiplex PCR; TCRdb keeps only in-frame clonotypes and omits some of them. V and J calls and clone size come straight from that table; D and trimming were deduced from the DNA. The sample shows under 200,000 clones, 80% of them seen only once. The CDR3 consists of 12 residues. The trim removed 6 bases at V and 8 bases at J, leaving 5 bases unmatched. Germline values: CDR1 KGHSH, CDR2 LQKENI. The receptor was isolated from a woman aged 55-69 years who had recovered from COVID-19. Sequenced sample: PBMCs or T cells enriched from blood (not recorded which). This chain uses TRBV18 with TRBJ2-3, with 7 nucleotides matching TRBD1. CDR3 nucleotides: TGTGCCAGCTCTACCGACAGGGTTACGCAGTATTTT. Encoded protein: CASSTDRVTQYF.